Below, 14 T cell receptor beta chains from the same sample are listed, as sequenced in a study of blood T cell repertoires in COVID-19. Clones were sequenced by immunoSEQ multiplex PCR, and TCRdb holds only the in-frame ones, with some missing. The sample consists of under 250,000 clones, 87% of them appearing once. Specimen: PBMCs or T cells enriched from blood (not recorded which). All receptors come from a woman younger than 45 with acute COVID-19.

This rearrangement joins TRBV29-1 to TRBJ2-2; D not resolved. This CDR3 has 15 amino acids. V lost 1 base to trimming and J lost 2 bases, with 11 bases between them. Germline CDR1 is SQVTM and CDR2 is ANQGSEA. In DNA form, the CDR3 reads TGCAGCGTTGAAGGCGGCGTGAGTAACACCGGGGAGCTGTTTTTT. This codes for CSVEGGVSNTGELFF.

V usage is TRBV27 and J usage is TRBJ2-7; 7 bases are a match to TRBD2. The germline V gene encodes CDR1 MNHEY and CDR2 SMNVEV (reference sequence). The CDR3 has 14 residues. With 5 bases clipped from V and 0 bases from J, the junction kept 4 bases outside the gene matches. The CDR3 spells CASSQRGASYEQYF. The CDR3 DNA sequence: TGTGCCAGCAGTCAGCGGGGAGCCTCCTACGAGCAGTACTTC.

J is TRBJ1-4 and V is TRBV3-1 (or the pseudogene TRBV3-2); D may be TRBD1 (5 bases). Trimming left V 4 bases short and J 3 bases short, with 12 bases between. CDR1 LGHDT and CDR2 YNNKEL come from the germline V gene (reference sequence). This CDR3 comprises 15 residues. In DNA form, the CDR3 reads TGTGCCAGCAGCCGATCGGACAAGGCTAATGAAAAACTGTTTTTT. Its translation: CASSRSDKANEKLFF.

This chain links TRBV11-3 with TRBJ2-1; TRBD1 might be the D (6 bases). This CDR3 is 12 amino acids long. Germline V gene lookup returns CDR1 SGHNT and CDR2 YENEEA. Trimming removed 6 bases at V and 7 bases at J, with 10 bases between. CDR3 amino acids: CASSSRGNEQFF. The CDR3 coding sequence is TGTGCCAGCAGTTCCAGGGGTAATGAGCAGTTCTTC.

J is TRBJ2-2 and V is TRBV11-2; 7 positions match TRBD1. The CDR3 totals 17 residues. Trimming at V came to 0 bases and at J to 4 bases, leaving 8 bases not matched to a gene. Germline CDR1 reads SGHAT; CDR2 reads FQNNGV. The CDR3 here is CASSLDVDRAGTGELFF. Written as DNA, the CDR3 is TGTGCCAGCAGCTTAGATGTAGACAGGGCGGGCACCGGGGAGCTGTTTTTT.

This clone was observed many times. The chain carries TRBV7-2 and TRBJ2-7, with D perhaps TRBD2 (5 bases). Germline V lookup: CDR1 SGHTA, CDR2 FQGNSA. The CDR3 has 16 residues. V lost 5 bases, J lost 0 bases, and 17 bases lay in between. CDR3 in amino acids: CASSVMPDFSSYEQYF. CDR3 nucleotide sequence: TGTGCCAGCAGCGTGATGCCGGACTTTTCCTCCTACGAGCAGTACTTC.

This clone was seen once. The rearrangement uses TRBV27 and TRBJ2-5, with no clear D. The CDR3 is 14 residues long. With 7 bases removed from V and 5 bases from J, the gap between germline ends came to 17 bases. The germline gives CDR1 MNHEY, CDR2 SMNVEV (reference sequence). The CDR3 region is CASTSPSPRETQYF. The DNA for the CDR3 is TGTGCCAGCACCTCGCCGAGCCCGCGTGAGACCCAGTACTTC.

The V gene is TRBV2, the J gene TRBJ2-2, with 8 bases fitting TRBD1. Germline V gene sequence: CDR1 SNHLY, CDR2 FYNNEI. This CDR3 is built from 16 residues. The V segment lost 8 bases and the J segment 7 bases; nucleotides outside the gene matches: 15. The CDR3 sequence: CASGQHGQGPIGELFF. The CDR3 DNA reads as TGTGCCAGCGGCCAACACGGACAGGGCCCGATCGGGGAGCTGTTTTTT. The full variable domain, rest sourced from reference TRBV2 and TRBJ2-2, is EPEVTQTPSHQVTQMGQEVILRCVPISNHLYFYWYRQILGQKVEFLVSFYNNEISEKSEIFDDQFSVERPDGSNFTLKIRSTKLEDSAMYFCASGQHGQGPIGELFFGEGSRLTVL.

V gene TRBV6-1 combines with J gene TRBJ2-4; possibly TRBD2 for D (5 bases). V lost 3 bases and J lost 3, with 9 bases in between. This CDR3 spans 14 amino acids. Germline CDR1 and CDR2: MNHNS and SASEGT. CDR3 sequence: CASSDEGYKNIQYF. Written as DNA, the CDR3 is TGTGCCAGCAGTGATGAGGGATACAAAAACATTCAGTACTTC.

The chain is built from TRBV5-5 and TRBJ1-2, with D uncertain. With 4 bases removed from V and 2 bases from J, the gap between germline ends came to 18 bases. There are 16 residues in the CDR3. The germline V gene encodes CDR1 SGHKS and CDR2 YYEKEE (reference sequence). The CDR3 coding sequence is TGTGCCAGCAGCCCAAAGACTAGGCAGGAAAACTATGGCTACACCTTC. Translated, it gives CASSPKTRQENYGYTF. Full variable domain (missing parts from reference TRBV5-5 and TRBJ1-2): DAGVTQSPTHLIKTRGQQVTLRCSPISGHKSVSWYQQVLGQGPQFIFQYYEKEERGRGNFPDRFSARQFPNYSSELNVNALLLGDSALYLCASSPKTRQENYGYTFGSGTRLTVV.

The chain links TRBV9 to TRBJ2-3; 10 nucleotides agree with TRBD2. The J segment lost 9 bases and the V segment lost 0 bases, leaving 10 bases of the junction unmatched. Germline V gene data show CDR1 as SGDLS and CDR2 as YYNGEE. This CDR3 is built from 16 residues. CDR3 nucleotides: TGTGCCAGCAGCGTAGACCAAGCGGGGGGGTTCCGGACGCAGTATTTT. Its translation: CASSVDQAGGFRTQYF.

A few counts support this clone. V gene TRBV3-1 (or the pseudogene TRBV3-2) combines with J gene TRBJ2-6; D call uncertain. Germline V gives CDR1 LGHDT, CDR2 YNNKEL (reference sequence). The CDR3 runs 14 residues. V lost 6 bases, J lost 0 bases, and 6 bases lay in between. CDR3 residues: CASRPSSGANVLTF. The CDR3 DNA reads TGTGCCAGCAGACCTAGCTCTGGGGCCAACGTCCTGACTTTC.

This chain uses TRBV7-9 with TRBJ2-7; 12 positions agree with TRBD2. The CDR3 is made up of 16 amino acids. The V and J ends lost 1 base and 2 bases, in that order; junction bases with no gene match: 3. Germline V gene sequence: CDR1 SEHNR, CDR2 FQNEAQ (reference sequence). The CDR3 DNA reads TGTGCCAGCAGCTTAGGGACTAGCGGGGAGACCTACGAGCAGTACTTC. Translating gives CASSLGTSGETYEQYF.

This clone was seen once. The rearrangement links TRBV6-5 to TRBJ1-1, with 7 bases lining up with TRBD1. The trim removed 6 bases at V and 1 base at J, leaving 5 bases unmatched. The germline CDR1 and CDR2 sequences are MNHEY and SVGAGI. The CDR3 loop spans 14 amino acids. In nucleotides, the CDR3 is TGTGCCAGCAGGCCCGGACAGGCGAACACTGAAGCTTTCTTT. Translation: CASRPGQANTEAFF.